Many counts were recorded for the clone carrying this T cell receptor (beta chain). The antigen is undetermined. These data come from a study of identical twins. Broader study findings: The models gave estimates that fell short of the out-of-frame TCR alpha sharing seen in monozygotic twins. Reduced insertions were recorded for abundant cord blood beta clonotypes, with no such pattern in memory repertoires.

CDR1 and CDR2 (germline): SGDLS, YYNGEE. V trimming: 6 bases; J trimming: 1 base; junction bases outside the gene matches: 5. The CDR3 totals 14 residues. Each CDR3 protein gets one entry after TCRdb re-called the 5' RACE reads with MiXCR. The sample lists a few hundred thousand distinct CDR3 sequences; around 24% were seen once. A further study also used this sample, focusing on T cells expressing NK-cell markers. That work contributes: Sequencing of TCR beta repertoires drew on sorted CD3+CD56+NKG2C+, CD3+CD56+NKG2C- and CD3+CD56-NKG2C+ T cells. Several donors likewise had their CD3+CD56-NKG2C+ fraction led by these clonotypes.

The receptor was derived from a woman aged 18-30 years in good health. V usage is TRBV9 and J usage is TRBJ1-1, with TRBD1 matching 8 bases. Material: CD4+ T cells sorted from blood. CDR3 sequence reads: CASTMTGANTEAFF. The CDR3 region has the DNA TGTGCCAGCACCATGACAGGGGCGAACACTGAAGCTTTCTTT. Full variable domain (rest looked up from reference TRBV9 and TRBJ1-1): DSGVTQTPKHLITATGQRVTLRCSPRSGDLSVYWYQQSLDQGLQFLIQYYNGEERAKGNILERFSAQQFPDLHSELNLSSLELGDSALYFCASTMTGANTEAFFGQGTRLTVV.